This T cell receptor (beta chain) comes out of a study of graft-versus-host responses after intestinal transplantation. Study-level background: Transplant recipients had multivisceral, liver-intestinal, or isolated intestinal grafts. Once they had received anti-thymocyte globulin induction, all recipients took tacrolimus and steroids for two to three years.

Only in-frame clones appear in the TCRdb table, and some are missing; sequencing was by immunoSEQ multiplex PCR. This table holds roughly 60,000 clones, about 87% found once. Trimming cost V 5 bases and J 4 bases, with 15 bases left between them. Germline CDR1 and CDR2: SEHNR and FQNEAQ (reference sequence). The CDR3 is 14 residues long. The specimen comprised PBMCs, sampled 26 days after transplant. This rearrangement joins TRBV7-9 to TRBJ2-7; TRBD1 might be the D (6 bases). The clonotype comes from a human patient who received an intestinal transplant, so some T cells may come from the graft donor. CDR3 protein: CASSLESGEYEQYF. DNA for the CDR3: TGTGCCAGCAGCCTAGAGTCAGGGGAGTACGAGCAGTACTTC.